Sequencing of this T cell receptor beta chain was carried out in a study of T cells expressing NK-cell markers. Study overall: The study drew TCR beta repertoires from sorted CD3+CD56+NKG2C+, CD3+CD56+NKG2C- and CD3+CD56-NKG2C+ T cells.

TCRdb reprocessed the 5' RACE reads, with one entry per CDR3 protein and no DNA. In total, the table holds 300,000 to 450,000 distinct CDR3 sequences. The sample was blood T cells: a sorted CD56 or NKG2C T cell subset, CD4+ or CD8+ T cells, or bulk PBMC T cells (not recorded which). The TCR was taken from a man aged 18 to 69 in good health.

The CDR3 spells CASSTRDKTFEAFF. The chain recombines TRBV19 with TRBJ1-1; TCRdb outputs TRBD1, but without DNA this stays unchecked. Germline assignment: CDR1 LNHDA and CDR2 SQIVND (reference sequence). The length of the CDR3 is 14 residues.